The 30 T cell receptor beta chains below come from one sample, sequenced in a study of identical twins. From the 5' RACE reads, TCRdb called clonotypes with MiXCR, one entry per CDR3 protein. This sample has 470,000 or so distinct CDR3 sequences, with approximately 24% found just once. Another study also made use of these data, one on T cells expressing NK-cell markers.

Sequencing was done on a sample of CD4+ T cells sorted from blood. These receptors came from a woman aged 18-30 years in good health.

This clonotype was found many times. The chain is built from TRBV20-1 and TRBJ2-3; 10 bases are shared with TRBD2. The V gene end was trimmed by 2 bases and the J gene end by 1 base; junction bases not matched to a gene: 0. Per the germline V gene, CDR1 is DFQATT and CDR2 is SNEGSKA (reference sequence). The CDR3 is 14 residues long. CDR3 nucleotides: TGCAGTGCTAGACTAGCGGGAGGCACAGATACGCAGTATTTT. The encoded protein is CSARLAGGTDTQYF.

This clonotype was recorded a few times. V usage is TRBV7-9 and J usage is TRBJ2-1; TRBD2 matches at 10 bases. CDR3 length: 15 residues. V shed 6 bases and J 4 bases; nucleotides not matched to a gene: 6. Looked up from germline, CDR1 is SEHNR and CDR2 is FQNEAQ (reference sequence). The CDR3 DNA follows: TGTGCCAGCAGTAAGGGACTAGCGTCGTACAATGAGCAGTTCTTC. The encoded protein is CASSKGLASYNEQFF. The full variable domain, in which reference TRBV7-9 and TRBJ2-1 provide the parts outside the CDR3, is DTGVSQNPRHKITKRGQNVTFRCDPISEHNRLYWYRQTLGQGPEFLTYFQNEAQLEKSRLLSDRFSAERPKGSFSTLEIQRTEQGDSAMYLCASSKGLASYNEQFFGPGTRLTVL.

This clonotype was detected only a few times. J is TRBJ2-7 and V is TRBV28; the D is unclear. V lost 6 bases, J lost 2 bases, and 11 bases lay in between. There are 13 residues in the CDR3. From germline, CDR1 is MDHEN and CDR2 SYDVKM. The CDR3 sequence: CASSRPQTYEQYF. CDR3 in DNA: TGTGCCAGCAGCCGCCCACAGACCTACGAGCAGTACTTC. The variable domain in full, with the rest retrieved from reference TRBV28 and TRBJ2-7, is DVKVTQSSRYLVKRTGEKVFLECVQDMDHENMFWYRQDPGLGLRLIYFSYDVKMKEKGDIPEGYSVSREKKERFSLILESASTNQTSMYLCASSRPQTYEQYFGPGTRLTVT.

The J gene is TRBJ1-3, the V gene TRBV7-6; D remains ambiguous. The V gene lost 2 bases and the J gene lost 0 bases, with 17 bases spanning the gap. This CDR3 contains 18 residues. The V gene's germline CDR1 is SGHVS and CDR2 FNYEAQ. CDR3 sequence reads: CASSLFSNWASSGNTIYF. DNA of the CDR3: TGTGCCAGCAGCTTATTCTCTAACTGGGCGAGCTCTGGAAACACCATATATTTT. The full variable domain, with the rest looked up from reference TRBV7-6 and TRBJ1-3, is GAGVSQSPRYKVTKRGQDVALRCDPISGHVSLYWYRQALGQGPEFLTYFNYEAQQDKSGLPNDRFSAERPEGSISTLTIQRTEQRDSAMYRCASSLFSNWASSGNTIYFGEGSWLTVV.

This clonotype has just a few counts. This sequence joins TRBV7-2 and TRBJ2-1; 8 bases agree with TRBD2. After removal of 5 bases from V and 6 bases from J, the junction contained 6 bases not matched to a gene. The CDR3 runs to 14 residues. Germline V gene data show CDR1 as SGHTA and CDR2 as FQGNSA. CDR3 nucleotides: TGTGCCAGCAGCCTCGGACTAGCATTCAATGAGCAGTTCTTC. Translating gives CASSLGLAFNEQFF.

In its sample, this clonotype was seen a few times. This chain links TRBV9 with TRBJ2-1, with TRBD2 matching over 8 bases. CDR1 is SGDLS and CDR2 is YYNGEE in the germline V gene. The CDR3 has 15 amino acids. V lost 0 bases, J lost 2 bases, and 1 base stayed unmatched. As DNA, the CDR3 is TGTGCCAGCAGCGTAGCGGGAGGGCCCTACAATGAGCAGTTCTTC. Protein product: CASSVAGGPYNEQFF. The full variable domain, completed using reference TRBV9 and TRBJ2-1, is DSGVTQTPKHLITATGQRVTLRCSPRSGDLSVYWYQQSLDQGLQFLIQYYNGEERAKGNILERFSAQQFPDLHSELNLSSLELGDSALYFCASSVAGGPYNEQFFGPGTRLTVL.

This clonotype turned up a few times. The chain carries TRBV15 and TRBJ1-2; tentative D call: TRBD1 (5 bases). Germline V CDR1 and CDR2: LNHNV, YYDKDF (reference sequence). The CDR3 sequence is 14 residues long. Trimming cost V 7 bases and J 9 bases, with 21 bases left between them. For the CDR3, the DNA is TGTGCCACCACCAAAAACAACGGGGGAGGTAGCTACACCTTC. Translation: CATTKNNGGGSYTF.

The V call is TRBV20-1, the J call TRBJ2-2, with D possibly matching TRBD1 (5 bases). The CDR3 has 14 residues. Trimming removed 3 bases at V and 2 bases at J, with 10 bases between. From germline, CDR1 is DFQATT and CDR2 SNEGSKA (reference sequence). The CDR3 nucleotides are TGCAGTGCTAGGGGGCCTTACAACACCGGGGAGCTGTTTTTT. Encoded protein: CSARGPYNTGELFF.

The J gene is TRBJ1-1, the V gene TRBV12-3 or TRBV12-4; D ambiguous. The CDR3 runs to 11 residues. Trimming removed 6 bases at V and 11 bases at J, with 13 bases between. CDR3 sequence (DNA): TGTGCCAGCAGGGGTCGATCTGGCGCTTTCTTT. Translated: CASRGRSGAFF.

J is TRBJ2-2 and V is TRBV20-1, with 7 bases aligning to TRBD2. This CDR3 contains 16 residues. The trim removed 6 bases at V and 4 bases at J, leaving 14 bases unmatched. Germline values: CDR1 DFQATT, CDR2 SNEGSKA (reference sequence). The CDR3 protein is CSALRPGLSVTGELFF. CDR3 DNA: TGCAGTGCCCTCCGGCCGGGACTAAGCGTCACCGGGGAGCTGTTTTTT.

The CDR3 reads CASSWKGGISEAFF. CDR3 nucleotides: TGTGCCAGCAGTTGGAAAGGGGGCATATCTGAAGCTTTCTTT. V gene TRBV5-8 combines with J gene TRBJ1-1, with TRBD1 identical over 7 bases. The J segment lost 6 bases and the V segment lost 5 bases, leaving 10 bases of the junction unmatched. The V gene's germline CDR1 is SGHTS and CDR2 YDEGEE. There are 14 residues in the CDR3.

In its sample, this clonotype was seen a few times. At one of its ends the junction is not consistent with the germline gene, which may arise from a read error. V usage is TRBV7-7 and J usage is TRBJ2-1; D perhaps matches TRBD1 (5 bases). The CDR3 contains 15 residues. Germline V gene data show CDR1 as SSHAT and CDR2 as FNYEAQ (reference sequence). The CDR3 is CASSPPNFKGNEQFF. DNA of the CDR3: TGTGCTAGCAGCCCCCCCAATTTTAAGGGGAATGAGCAGTTCTTC.

The table lists this clonotype with a few counts. The chain links TRBV24-1 to TRBJ2-2; 10 bases match TRBD1. There are 16 residues in the CDR3. The germline gives CDR1 KGHDR, CDR2 SFDVKD. After removal of 2 bases from V and 4 bases from J, the junction contained 3 bases not matched to a gene. CDR3 in DNA: TGTGCCACCAGTGATTCGACAGGGGGCGTCACCGGGGAGCTGTTTTTT. It specifies CATSDSTGGVTGELFF.

This clonotype was observed a few times. The chain links TRBV15 to TRBJ2-7; D is possibly TRBD2 (5 bases). V lost 1 base, J lost 3 bases, and 13 bases lay in between. Germline loops: CDR1 LNHNV, CDR2 YYDKDF (reference sequence). The CDR3 is 15 residues long. The CDR3 coding sequence is TGTGCCACCAGCAGAGTTGAGGGAAAGGGCTACGAGCAGTACTTC. Encoded protein: CATSRVEGKGYEQYF.

This clonotype came up a few times. The chain carries TRBV18 and TRBJ2-3, with unresolved D. Germline lookup yields CDR1 KGHSH and CDR2 LQKENI. Deletions cut 3 bases from V and 0 bases from J, with 10 bases between. The length of the CDR3 is 15 residues. The DNA for the CDR3 is TGTGCCAGCTCACCCCTTTTGAGCAGCACAGATACGCAGTATTTT. It translates to CASSPLLSSTDTQYF.

V is TRBV3-1 and J is TRBJ2-5; 11 bases are shared with TRBD2. This CDR3 contains 17 residues. Per germline, CDR1 LGHDT and CDR2 YNNKEL (reference sequence). V lost 0 bases, J lost 4 bases, and 7 bases stayed unmatched. DNA for the CDR3: TGTGCCAGCAGCCAAGACGTAGCGGGGGGGATAAGAGAGACCCAGTACTTC. Amino acid sequence: CASSQDVAGGIRETQYF.

This chain connects TRBV5-1 to TRBJ1-4, with D possibly TRBD1 on 5 matching bases. Per germline, CDR1 SGHRS and CDR2 YFSETQ. The CDR3 extends over 14 amino acids. Trimming removed 4 bases at V and 6 bases at J, with 13 bases between. In DNA, the CDR3 is TGCGCCAGCAGCGTAGGGGTAGCGGATGAAAAACTGTTTTTT. Translation gives CASSVGVADEKLFF.

Only a few counts were recorded for this clonotype. V is TRBV14 and J is TRBJ1-2; 10 nucleotides agree with TRBD1. The CDR3 has 15 residues. In germline, CDR1 is SGHDN, CDR2 FVKESK. V lost 4 bases, J lost 3 bases, and 5 bases stayed unmatched. CDR3 protein: CASSRDRGHHYGYTF. The CDR3 DNA sequence: TGTGCCAGCAGCCGAGACAGGGGGCATCACTATGGCTACACCTTC.

This clonotype was seen only a few times. This chain joins TRBV20-1 and TRBJ2-5; D gene unclear. V was cut by 3 bases and J by 5 bases, with 13 bases left in between. Germline V CDR1 and CDR2: DFQATT, SNEGSKA (reference sequence). The CDR3 runs to 13 residues. The CDR3 region has the DNA TGCAGTGCTAGGTTCCGGAGCTTGGAGACCCAGTACTTC. As protein: CSARFRSLETQYF.

The chain uses TRBV3-1 and TRBJ1-1; D is uncertain. Between the trimmed V and J ends, which lost 1 base and 8 bases, there was a span of 8 bases. The length of the CDR3 is 12 residues. Germline V gene lookup returns CDR1 LGHDT and CDR2 YNNKEL (reference sequence). This CDR3 is CASSQGRREAFF. The CDR3 coding sequence is TGTGCCAGCAGCCAAGGGCGGCGGGAAGCTTTCTTT.

The V gene is TRBV3-1, the J gene TRBJ1-4; D gene ambiguous. Germline lookup yields CDR1 LGHDT and CDR2 YNNKEL (reference sequence). Trimming left V 0 bases short and J 7 bases short, with 0 bases between. This CDR3 comprises 11 residues. CDR3 protein: CASSQDEKLFF. The CDR3 DNA is TGTGCCAGCAGCCAAGATGAAAAACTGTTTTTT.

The chain carries TRBV10-3 and TRBJ2-2, with unresolved D. V gave up 0 bases and J gave up 4 bases, with 18 bases separating them. The CDR3 loop spans 18 amino acids. The germline V gene encodes CDR1 ENHRY and CDR2 SYGVKD. CDR3: CAISESVDSAPATGELFF. The CDR3 coding sequence is TGTGCCATCAGTGAGTCTGTAGACTCCGCACCGGCCACCGGGGAGCTGTTTTTT.

The CDR3 here is CSARDPTSGDNEQFF. The CDR3 DNA is TGCAGTGCTAGAGACCCGACTAGCGGGGACAATGAGCAGTTCTTC. The V gene is TRBV20-1, the J gene TRBJ2-1, with TRBD2 identical over 11 bases. This CDR3 has 15 amino acids. Losses at the gene ends were 0 bases for V and 5 bases for J; bases not matched to a gene: 3. Germline V gene data show CDR1 as DFQATT and CDR2 as SNEGSKA (reference sequence).

This chain joins TRBV29-1 and TRBJ2-7; D ambiguous. This CDR3 is 13 amino acids long. Trimming removed 2 bases at V and 3 bases at J, with 11 bases between. CDR1 is SQVTM, CDR2 ANQGSEA, per germline. The CDR3 is CSVESPGFYEQYF. The CDR3 nucleotides read TGCAGCGTTGAAAGTCCCGGGTTCTACGAGCAGTACTTC.

The chain joins TRBV20-1 to TRBJ2-7, with TRBD2 matching 8 bases. The CDR3 extends over 14 amino acids. The J segment lost 3 bases and the V segment lost 5 bases, leaving 9 bases of the junction unmatched. The V gene's germline CDR1 is DFQATT and CDR2 SNEGSKA (reference sequence). The DNA of the CDR3 is TGCAGTGCTTACCCACCACTAGCGGTCTACGAGCAGTACTTC. It codes for CSAYPPLAVYEQYF.

In this sample, this clonotype turned up a few times. The chain links TRBV12-3 or TRBV12-4 to TRBJ1-1; possible D gene TRBD1, 6 bases. The CDR3 is 14 amino acids. V lost 5 bases and J lost 4, with 14 bases in between. DNA for the CDR3: TGTGCCAGCAGTCCGTTGACAGGTGTCACTGAAGCTTTCTTT. Translated, it gives CASSPLTGVTEAFF.

V is TRBV20-1 and J is TRBJ1-4, with D uncertain. In germline, CDR1 is DFQATT, CDR2 SNEGSKA (reference sequence). This CDR3 is built from 13 residues. V gave up 0 bases and J gave up 8 bases, with 10 bases separating them. CDR3 protein: CSARESGGEKLFF. CDR3 in DNA: TGCAGTGCTAGAGAGTCGGGAGGGGAAAAACTGTTTTTT.

This clonotype was seen only a few times. This sequence joins TRBV20-1 and TRBJ2-7; tentatively, D is TRBD1 (5 bases). The CDR3 is made up of 12 amino acids. Trimming shortened V by 6 bases and J by 3 bases, and 12 bases separated the two germline ends. The germline V gene has CDR1 DFQATT and CDR2 SNEGSKA (reference sequence). For the CDR3, the DNA is TGCAGTGCGGGGCGGACCTTCTACGAGCAGTACTTC. It yields the protein CSAGRTFYEQYF.

This clonotype occurred a few times. This chain links TRBV20-1 with TRBJ2-4, with D possibly matching TRBD2 (7 bases). The ends were cut back, 4 bases at V and 7 bases at J, with 14 bases in the middle. Germline assignment: CDR1 DFQATT and CDR2 SNEGSKA (reference sequence). The CDR3 length is 13 residues. CDR3 amino acids: CSANRGAVNIQYF. The CDR3 coding sequence is TGCAGTGCTAACCGGGGGGCCGTGAACATTCAGTACTTC.

This chain links TRBV20-1 with TRBJ1-4; D unresolved. V was pared by 3 bases and J by 6 bases, with 8 bases between. The length of the CDR3 is 12 residues. Germline V CDR1 and CDR2: DFQATT, SNEGSKA (reference sequence). The CDR3 DNA sequence: TGCAGTGCTAGGGGAGATTATGAAAAACTGTTTTTT. Translated: CSARGDYEKLFF.